These 21 T cell receptor beta chains came from one sample sequenced in a study of blood T cell repertoires in COVID-19. Measured with immunoSEQ multiplex PCR; TCRdb has only the in-frame clones, and not every one. The top ten hold about 4.8% of the sample, which has 350,000 to 450,000 clones, roughly four fifths seen once. The sequenced material came from PBMCs or T cells enriched from blood (not recorded which). The receptors stem from a woman aged 50 to 60 who had recovered from COVID-19.

This sequence joins TRBV5-1 and TRBJ1-3; D remains ambiguous. Germline values: CDR1 SGHRS, CDR2 YFSETQ. The CDR3 is 15 residues long. Trimming removed 6 bases from V and 0 bases from J, with 13 bases in between. The DNA of the CDR3 is TGCGCCAGCATTTCCCGCACAGCCTCTGGAAACACCATATATTTT. Translation: CASISRTASGNTIYF.

In DNA, the CDR3 is TGTGCCAGCAGCTCGCGGGACAGCCTTAATGAAAAACTGTTTTTT. Translation: CASSSRDSLNEKLFF. The V and J genes are TRBV13 and TRBJ1-4; 7 positions match TRBD1. Losses at the gene ends were 4 bases for V and 4 bases for J; bases not matched to a gene: 6. From germline, CDR1 is PRHDT and CDR2 FYEKMQ (reference sequence). The CDR3 length is 15 residues.

The V and J genes are TRBV7-6 and TRBJ2-2; D not resolved. Trimming removed 2 bases from V and 2 bases from J, with 9 bases in between. Germline values: CDR1 SGHVS, CDR2 FNYEAQ. The CDR3 length is 15 residues. As DNA, the CDR3 is TGTGCCAGCAGCTTAAACCTACCAAACACCGGGGAGCTGTTTTTT. This codes for CASSLNLPNTGELFF.

V usage is TRBV18 and J usage is TRBJ1-1; 8 bases match TRBD1. CDR1 and CDR2 (germline): KGHSH, LQKENI. The CDR3 has 15 amino acids. V was clipped by 5 bases and J by 1 base; unmatched bases: 6. The CDR3 protein is CASSTDRGGNTEAFF. The CDR3 region has the DNA TGTGCCAGCTCAACAGACAGGGGTGGGAACACTGAAGCTTTCTTT.

The V and J genes are TRBV21-1 and TRBJ1-6; the D call in the table, TRBD1, was not verified against the DNA. TRBV21-1 is a recognized pseudogene. The CDR3 is 20 amino acids. CDR3 protein: CASSKRASGQGAGDNSPLHF. The CDR3 nucleotides read TGTGCCAGCAGCAAACGGGCCTCGGGACAGGGGGCGGGCGATAATTCACCCCTCCACTTT.

The chain has TRBV5-4 and TRBJ1-2; D perhaps matches TRBD1 (6 bases). Germline lookup yields CDR1 SGHNT and CDR2 YYREEE (reference sequence). This CDR3 contains 15 residues. V lost 3 bases and J 3 bases, leaving 15 bases between the germline ends. CDR3 nucleotides: TGTGCCAGCAGCTCATACAGGGAAAGCGACTATGGCTACACCTTC. Its translation is CASSSYRESDYGYTF.

This sequence joins TRBV28 and TRBJ1-6, with D hard to call. Per the germline V gene, CDR1 is MDHEN and CDR2 is SYDVKM. V lost 3 bases and J lost 4, with 10 bases in between. CDR3 length: 15 residues. The CDR3 DNA follows: TGTGCCAGCAGTTTTCGTACGGTTTATAATTCACCCCTCCACTTT. Amino acids: CASSFRTVYNSPLHF. Variable domain in full (rest from reference TRBV28 and TRBJ1-6): DVKVTQSSRYLVKRTGEKVFLECVQDMDHENMFWYRQDPGLGLRLIYFSYDVKMKEKGDIPEGYSVSREKKERFSLILESASTNQTSMYLCASSFRTVYNSPLHFGNGTRLTVT.

The rearrangement joins TRBV6-2 or TRBV6-3 to TRBJ1-1, with 8 bases that match TRBD1. The CDR3 runs to 14 residues. CDR1 and CDR2 (germline): MNHEY, SVGEGT. The ends lost 6 bases at V and 1 base at J; junction bases unmatched: 4. This CDR3 is CASSDRGENTEAFF. The CDR3 DNA is TGTGCCAGCAGCGACAGGGGCGAGAACACTGAAGCTTTCTTT.

This clone was seen just once. This chain uses TRBV7-8 with TRBJ1-2, with TRBD1 as a possible D gene (6 bases). The CDR3 length is 16 residues. V shed 1 base and J shed 4 bases, with 16 bases lying between them. In germline, CDR1 is SGHVS, CDR2 FQNEAQ. The CDR3 loop is CASSLELNREGYGYTF. Written as DNA, the CDR3 is TGTGCCAGCAGCTTAGAACTTAACAGGGAGGGCTATGGCTACACCTTC.

The rearrangement joins TRBV29-1 to TRBJ1-2; TRBD1 might be the D (5 bases). Trimming took 2 bases from V and 8 from J, leaving 12 bases between them. This CDR3 has 12 residues. Germline V gene lookup returns CDR1 SQVTM and CDR2 ANQGSEA. The CDR3 DNA follows: TGCAGCGTTGAACAGGGTCGGGAGGGCTACACCTTC. Protein: CSVEQGREGYTF.

The chain links TRBV19 to TRBJ1-1, with D possibly matching TRBD1 (6 bases). The CDR3 covers 13 residues. The germline V gene encodes CDR1 LNHDA and CDR2 SQIVND (reference sequence). Between the trimmed V and J ends, which lost 7 bases and 10 bases, there was a span of 19 bases. The DNA of the CDR3 is TGTGCCAGTACCGCAAGAGGGGGTGGGGCAGCTTTCTTT. This translates into CASTARGGGAAFF.

V usage is TRBV19 and J usage is TRBJ2-6; possibly TRBD1 for D (6 bases). The CDR3 length is 18 residues. Germline CDR1 reads LNHDA; CDR2 reads SQIVND (reference sequence). V was pared by 7 bases and J by 0 bases, with 19 bases between. This CDR3 reads CASTGKGQPLSGANVLTF. The CDR3 nucleotides are TGTGCCAGTACCGGTAAGGGACAACCGCTCTCTGGGGCCAACGTCCTGACTTTC.

This sequence joins TRBV5-5 and TRBJ1-2; 7 bases agree with TRBD1. From germline, CDR1 is SGHKS and CDR2 YYEKEE (reference sequence). There are 14 residues in the CDR3. V was clipped by 2 bases and J by 5 bases; unmatched bases: 6. The CDR3 loop is CASSFKTGNYGYTF. In DNA, the CDR3 is TGTGCCAGCAGCTTCAAGACAGGGAATTATGGCTACACCTTC. Filled out from reference TRBV5-5 and TRBJ1-2, the complete variable domain reads DAGVTQSPTHLIKTRGQQVTLRCSPISGHKSVSWYQQVLGQGPQFIFQYYEKEERGRGNFPDRFSARQFPNYSSELNVNALLLGDSALYLCASSFKTGNYGYTFGSGTRLTVV.

This clone was counted a single time. This chain uses TRBV11-2 with TRBJ2-1; possibly TRBD1 for D (8 bases). CDR3 length equals 19 residues. Trimming took 3 bases from V and 7 from J, leaving 28 bases between them. Germline CDR1 reads SGHAT; CDR2 reads FQNNGV. The CDR3 region has the DNA TGTGCCAGCAGCTTTCGGGGTACAGGGGGGGAGACTATTCGGAATGAGCAGTTCTTC. Its protein is CASSFRGTGGETIRNEQFF.

The chain combines TRBV11-1 with TRBJ1-2; 11 bases map to TRBD1. V gave up 5 bases and J gave up 8 bases; unmatched junction bases: 10. The CDR3 covers 15 residues. CDR1 is SGHAT, CDR2 FQDESV, per germline (reference sequence). The CDR3 sequence: CASSRTGGAKGGYTF. The CDR3 region has the DNA TGTGCCAGCAGCCGGACAGGGGGCGCAAAAGGAGGCTACACCTTC.

The genes are TRBV3-1 (or the pseudogene TRBV3-2) and TRBJ2-7, with D tentatively TRBD2 (5 bases). V lost 5 bases to trimming and J lost 6 bases, with 17 bases between them. The CDR3 length is 14 residues. The germline V gene has CDR1 LGHDT and CDR2 YNNKEL (reference sequence). The CDR3 sequence is CASSVTSRASEQYF. In DNA form, the CDR3 reads TGTGCCAGCAGCGTCACTAGTAGGGCCAGCGAGCAGTACTTC.

The rearrangement joins TRBV18 to TRBJ2-5; 7 bases match TRBD1. The germline gives CDR1 KGHSH, CDR2 LQKENI. V shed 2 bases, J shed 5 bases, and the junction held 8 bases outside the gene matches. CDR3 length: 15 amino acids. As DNA, the CDR3 is TGTGCCAGCTCACCAAGACGGACAGGTGGGGAGACCCAGTACTTC. This codes for CASSPRRTGGETQYF.

V is TRBV3-1 (or the pseudogene TRBV3-2) and J is TRBJ1-4, with 7 bases that match TRBD1. V was pared by 6 bases and J by 7 bases, with 5 bases of the junction left unmatched. CDR3 length: 13 amino acids. CDR1 LGHDT and CDR2 YNNKEL come from the germline V gene (reference sequence). CDR3 sequence: CASRGGPGEKLFF. The CDR3, as DNA: TGTGCCAGCAGAGGGGGCCCGGGTGAAAAACTGTTTTTT.

This chain uses TRBV5-1 with TRBJ2-7; D not resolved. The V end was cut by 0 bases, the J end by 0 bases, with 7 bases between. CDR3 size: 14 residues. The germline gives CDR1 SGHRS, CDR2 YFSETQ. The DNA of the CDR3 is TGCGCCAGCAGCTTGGGTTCTTACTCCTACGAGCAGTACTTC. This translates into CASSLGSYSYEQYF.

The V and J genes are TRBV28 and TRBJ2-7; 7 bases fit TRBD1. The CDR3 sequence is 15 residues long. Germline CDR1 is MDHEN and CDR2 is SYDVKM. The J segment lost 2 bases and the V segment lost 4 bases, leaving 8 bases of the junction unmatched. For the CDR3, the DNA is TGTGCCAGCAGTTCAGAGGGGGCGACCCCCTACGAGCAGTACTTC. Protein: CASSSEGATPYEQYF. Full variable domain (outside the CDR3, taken from reference TRBV28 and TRBJ2-7): DVKVTQSSRYLVKRTGEKVFLECVQDMDHENMFWYRQDPGLGLRLIYFSYDVKMKEKGDIPEGYSVSREKKERFSLILESASTNQTSMYLCASSSEGATPYEQYFGPGTRLTVT.

This clone occurred once. The gene calls are TRBV5-1 and TRBJ2-7; TRBD1 agrees at 9 bases. Per the germline V gene, CDR1 is SGHRS and CDR2 is YFSETQ. The CDR3 spans 14 residues. V shed 7 bases, J shed 6 bases, and the junction held 11 bases outside the gene matches. In DNA form, the CDR3 reads TGCGCCAGCGGTTTGGGACAGGGATTTGGCGAGCAGTACTTC. Translating it yields CASGLGQGFGEQYF. Looking up the rest from reference TRBV5-1 and TRBJ2-7 gives the full variable domain: KAGVTQTPRYLIKTRGQQVTLSCSPISGHRSVSWYQQTPGQGLQFLFEYFSETQRNKGNFPGRFSGRQFSNSRSEMNVSTLELGDSALYLCASGLGQGFGEQYFGPGTRLTVT.